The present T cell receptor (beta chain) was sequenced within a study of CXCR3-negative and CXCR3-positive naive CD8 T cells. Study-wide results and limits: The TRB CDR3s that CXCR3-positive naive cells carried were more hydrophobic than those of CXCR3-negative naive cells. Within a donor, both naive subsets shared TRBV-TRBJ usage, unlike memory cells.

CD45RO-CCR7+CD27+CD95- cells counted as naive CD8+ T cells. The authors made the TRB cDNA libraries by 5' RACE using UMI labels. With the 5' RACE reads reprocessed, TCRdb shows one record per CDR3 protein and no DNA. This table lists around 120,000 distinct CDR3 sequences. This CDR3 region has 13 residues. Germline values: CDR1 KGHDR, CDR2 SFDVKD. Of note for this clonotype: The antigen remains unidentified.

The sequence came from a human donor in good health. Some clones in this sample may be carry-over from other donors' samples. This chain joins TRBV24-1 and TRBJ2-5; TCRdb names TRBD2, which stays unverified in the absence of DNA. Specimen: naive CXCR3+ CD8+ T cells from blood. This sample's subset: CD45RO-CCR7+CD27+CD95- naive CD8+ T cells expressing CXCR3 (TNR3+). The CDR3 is CATSEGLEETQYF.